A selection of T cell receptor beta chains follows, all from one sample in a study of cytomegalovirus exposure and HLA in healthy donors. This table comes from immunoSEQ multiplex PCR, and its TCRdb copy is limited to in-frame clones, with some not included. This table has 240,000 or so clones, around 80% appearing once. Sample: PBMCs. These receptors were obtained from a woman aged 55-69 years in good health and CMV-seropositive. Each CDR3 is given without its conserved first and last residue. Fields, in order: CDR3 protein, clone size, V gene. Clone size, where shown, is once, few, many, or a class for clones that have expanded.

cdr3_aa: ASYNQRGVGEQY; clone_size: .; v_call: TRBV5-1
cdr3_aa: ASSLGLAETQY; clone_size: .; v_call: TRBV5-1
cdr3_aa: ASYRDNSPLH; clone_size: few; v_call: TRBV30
cdr3_aa: AWTEEVAGPWGEQY; clone_size: .; v_call: TRBV30
cdr3_aa: ASSPTGQFDTQY; clone_size: .; v_call: TRBV18
cdr3_aa: SASPGLNYGYT; clone_size: .; v_call: TRBV29-1
cdr3_aa: ASSPADYGYT; clone_size: .; v_call: TRBV6-6
cdr3_aa: ASSDLQLDNEQF; clone_size: few; v_call: TRBV28
cdr3_aa: ASSGRVAVGKNIQY; clone_size: .; v_call: TRBV19
cdr3_aa: ASSPGGSNTEAF; clone_size: .; v_call: TRBV18
cdr3_aa: ASSWDRNQPQH; clone_size: .; v_call: TRBV2
cdr3_aa: ASSVEVSSYNEQF; clone_size: few; v_call: TRBV19
cdr3_aa: ASGLASGGTGANVLT; clone_size: few; v_call: TRBV12-5
cdr3_aa: ASRLAGSSYEQY; clone_size: .; v_call: TRBV19
cdr3_aa: ASSRPGLEYEQY; clone_size: once; v_call: TRBV4-1
cdr3_aa: ASTRETASTGELF; clone_size: .; v_call: TRBV19
cdr3_aa: ASSRSGGTDTQY; clone_size: few; v_call: TRBV7-9
cdr3_aa: ASTPSGQGHQPQH; clone_size: .; v_call: TRBV7-9
cdr3_aa: ASSTSRGDRASYT; clone_size: .; v_call: TRBV7-2
cdr3_aa: AISEGTGGGSNQPQH; clone_size: .; v_call: TRBV10-3
cdr3_aa: ASSPPDRTSGNTIY; clone_size: .; v_call: TRBV28
cdr3_aa: ATRAGREAYLDEQF; clone_size: .; v_call: TRBV19
cdr3_aa: ASSSQETQY; clone_size: .; v_call: TRBV7-8
cdr3_aa: ASSQLAGGHAEQF; clone_size: .; v_call: TRBV27
cdr3_aa: ASSVGQGARGYT; clone_size: once; v_call: TRBV9
cdr3_aa: ASTPNRNTGELF; clone_size: .; v_call: TRBV5-1
cdr3_aa: ASGLNRVAEAF; clone_size: .; v_call: TRBV12-5
cdr3_aa: ASSTPGHGYGYT; clone_size: .; v_call: TRBV19
cdr3_aa: ASSSSGSYEQY; clone_size: .; v_call: TRBV7-2
cdr3_aa: ASRPRQGRTNEKLF; clone_size: .; v_call: TRBV28
cdr3_aa: ASRTTRGNSPLH; clone_size: .; v_call: TRBV6-6
cdr3_aa: ASSSTDSYGYT; clone_size: .; v_call: TRBV6-5
cdr3_aa: ASLERINQPQH; clone_size: .; v_call: TRBV6-1
cdr3_aa: ASSLGLAGIYEQY; clone_size: .; v_call: TRBV5-4
cdr3_aa: ASSLISGRRSDTQY; clone_size: .; v_call: TRBV5-4